The clone carrying this T cell receptor (beta chain) was found a few times. Its antigen is as yet unknown. The data were taken from a study of CD8 T cells in ankylosing spondylitis. Study-wide findings and caveats: The study identified a TCR beta motif of several highly homologous variants that appeared characteristic of ankylosing spondylitis blood.

TCRdb processed the 5' RACE reads anew with MiXCR; each CDR3 protein has one entry. Seen here are 400,000 to 450,000 distinct CDR3 sequences, 15% to 20% observed once, and the top ten hold under 1.2%. CDR3 length equals 17 residues. V shed 7 bases and J shed 1 base, with 22 bases lying between them. CDR1 and CDR2 (germline): MDHEN, SYDVKM. Sequencing was carried out using blood, either unsorted or a sorted T cell fraction (not recorded which). The TCR was taken from a male donor with ankylosing spondylitis. The rearrangement joins TRBV28 to TRBJ1-2, with D maybe TRBD1 (6 bases). CDR3 sequence (DNA): TGTGCCAGCACCCCGCCCCCCCGGGCAGGGGATAACTATGGCTACACCTTC. It codes for CASTPPPRAGDNYGYTF.